The 30 T cell receptor beta chains reported below all come from one sample, sequenced in a study of Ad26.COV2.S vaccination and SARS-CoV-2 variants. The treatment is: around 19 received Ad26.COV2.S at low or high dose, single or two shots; about 5 received placebo; per-sample allocation not given. Day 63 after the first injection of vaccine or placebo was the sampling time. TCRdb's copy holds only in-frame clones and misses some; the assay was immunoSEQ multiplex PCR. The table lists roughly 400,000 clones, about 92% of them singletons. The sequencing here drew on peripheral blood, taken in a trial of Ad26.COV2.S vaccine versus placebo. The receptors come from a person aged 18-60 years who received the Ad26.COV2.S COVID-19 vaccine or a placebo.

The rearrangement links TRBV5-6 to TRBJ2-7, with 7 bases that match TRBD2. Germline CDR1 SGHDT, CDR2 YYEEEE. The CDR3 sequence is 15 residues long. V trimming: 1 base; J trimming: 1 base; junction bases outside the gene matches: 5. The CDR3 DNA follows: TGTGCCAGCAGCTTGTTACGGGGAGGGTCCTACGAGCAGTACTTC. Translating gives CASSLLRGGSYEQYF.

This clone is a singleton in its sample. The J gene is TRBJ1-5, the V gene TRBV10-3, with D hard to call. Per germline, CDR1 ENHRY and CDR2 SYGVKD. The CDR3 is 13 amino acids. Between the trimmed V and J ends, which lost 3 bases and 0 bases, there was a span of 3 bases. The CDR3 sequence is CAISDSSNQPQHF. The CDR3 DNA is TGTGCCATCAGTGATAGTAGCAATCAGCCCCAGCATTTT.

V is TRBV25-1 and J is TRBJ1-1, with a possible D match to TRBD1 (5 bases). The ends were cut back, 10 bases at V and 6 bases at J, with 18 bases in the middle. This CDR3 is built from 13 residues. Germline CDR1 is MGHDK and CDR2 is SYGVNS. CDR3 protein: CATSWGGLAEAFF. CDR3 sequence (DNA): TGTGCCACCTCCTGGGGGGGTTTGGCTGAAGCTTTCTTT.

The rearrangement links TRBV11-2 to TRBJ2-2; TRBD2 aligns across 13 bases. CDR1 SGHAT and CDR2 FQNNGV come from the germline V gene. The CDR3 totals 15 residues. Germline trimming cut 4 bases from V and 4 bases from J; bases unmatched to any gene: 0. The CDR3 DNA is TGTGCCAGCAGCTGGACTAGCGGGAGCACCGGGGAGCTGTTTTTT. Protein sequence: CASSWTSGSTGELFF.

The rearrangement links TRBV23-1 to TRBJ2-7, with D possibly being TRBD1 or TRBD2 (5 bases each). TRBV23-1 is annotated as an ORF whose role is uncertain. This CDR3 region has 19 residues. V shed 8 bases and J shed 2 bases, with 31 bases lying between them. The DNA for the CDR3 is TGCGCCAGCGATCGACATTTGGAGTGGGGGTTCTTATCGACCTACGAGCAGTACTTC. It specifies CASDRHLEWGFLSTYEQYF.

The genes are TRBV30 and TRBJ2-2; 7 nucleotides agree with TRBD1. The germline V gene encodes CDR1 GTSNPN and CDR2 SVGIG (reference sequence). V gave up 0 bases and J gave up 7 bases; unmatched junction bases: 11. The CDR3 totals 16 residues. This CDR3 reads CAWSVGRGRRGGELFF. CDR3 DNA sequence: TGTGCCTGGAGTGTAGGAAGGGGGCGAAGAGGCGGGGAGCTGTTTTTT.

The chain links TRBV7-3 to TRBJ2-2, with no clear D. The length of the CDR3 is 13 residues. Trimming stripped 1 base from V and 4 bases from J, with 4 bases between. Germline lookup yields CDR1 SGHTA and CDR2 FQGTGA. The CDR3 region has the DNA TGTGCCAGCAGCTTAAATCCCACCGGGGAGCTGTTTTTT. This encodes CASSLNPTGELFF.

The J gene is TRBJ2-3, the V gene TRBV7-8; 10 bases agree with TRBD2. V was pared by 1 base and J by 3 bases, with 4 bases of the junction left unmatched. Germline lookup yields CDR1 SGHVS and CDR2 FQNEAQ. The CDR3 totals 16 residues. Written as DNA, the CDR3 is TGTGCCAGCAGCTTAGTGGGTAGCGGGAGGACAGATACGCAGTATTTT. Translated, it gives CASSLVGSGRTDTQYF.

This clone occurred once. The chain links TRBV28 to TRBJ2-1; 8 nucleotides line up with TRBD1. The germline gives CDR1 MDHEN, CDR2 SYDVKM. There are 14 residues in the CDR3. The junction had 7 bases not matched to a gene; V was cut back by 5 bases and J by 7 bases. CDR3 amino acids: CASSRGQATNEQFF. The CDR3 coding sequence is TGTGCCAGCAGTCGGGGACAGGCTACGAATGAGCAGTTCTTC.

V and J are TRBV14 and TRBJ2-5; 10 nucleotides align to TRBD2. CDR1 is SGHDN and CDR2 is FVKESK in the germline V gene. The junction had 4 bases not matched to a gene; V was cut back by 2 bases and J by 4 bases. This CDR3 has 15 residues. The CDR3 sequence is CASSQPIAGGETQYF. As DNA, the CDR3 is TGTGCCAGCAGCCAACCTATAGCGGGAGGAGAGACCCAGTACTTC.

This clone is a singleton in its sample. The chain is built from TRBV4-1 and TRBJ2-3, with 8 bases that match TRBD2. Germline trimming cut 2 bases from V and 2 bases from J; bases unmatched to any gene: 9. The CDR3 covers 17 residues. CDR1 and CDR2 (germline): MGHRA, YSYEKL. The CDR3 nucleotides read TGCGCCAGCAGCCAAACGCTGACTAGCGCGACCACAGATACGCAGTATTTT. It is translated as CASSQTLTSATTDTQYF.

The chain uses TRBV5-6 and TRBJ1-5; D remains ambiguous. CDR3 length: 16 residues. Trimming pared 0 bases from V and 2 bases from J, leaving 12 bases between. Germline CDR1 is SGHDT and CDR2 is YYEEEE. The CDR3 here is CASSLEAGQGNQPQHF. CDR3 coding DNA: TGTGCCAGCAGCTTGGAAGCTGGGCAGGGCAATCAGCCCCAGCATTTT.

The genes are TRBV3-1 (or the pseudogene TRBV3-2) and TRBJ2-5; tentatively, D is TRBD2 (6 bases). The CDR3 runs 17 residues. Trimming shortened V by 0 bases and J by 5 bases, and 19 bases separated the two germline ends. The germline V gene has CDR1 LGHDT and CDR2 YNNKEL (reference sequence). The CDR3 DNA follows: TGTGCCAGCAGCCAAGAAAGCGTCCGGGGAGGAAGGGAGACCCAGTACTTC. It encodes CASSQESVRGGRETQYF.

The chain is built from TRBV6-2 or TRBV6-3 and TRBJ2-7, with 7 bases identical to TRBD1. V dropped 4 bases and J dropped 0; count of bases not matched to a gene: 6. The CDR3 contains 15 residues. From germline, CDR1 is MNHEY and CDR2 SVGEGT. The CDR3 DNA sequence: TGTGCCAGCAGTTCGACAGGGACAATCTCCTACGAGCAGTACTTC. It is translated as CASSSTGTISYEQYF.

This chain uses TRBV19 with TRBJ2-5; D could derive from TRBD1 or TRBD2 (5 bases each). Germline lookup yields CDR1 LNHDA and CDR2 SQIVND (reference sequence). Between the trimmed V and J ends, which lost 4 bases and 1 base, there was a span of 13 bases. The CDR3 has 15 amino acids. CDR3 in amino acids: CASSSIGAGQETQYF. CDR3 in DNA: TGTGCCAGTAGTAGTATCGGGGCCGGCCAAGAGACCCAGTACTTC.

A single count supports this clone. V gene TRBV7-2 combines with J gene TRBJ2-2; 7 bases line up with TRBD2. Per germline, CDR1 SGHTA and CDR2 FQGNSA. Losses at the gene ends were 5 bases for V and 2 bases for J; bases not matched to a gene: 11. The CDR3 length is 17 residues. As DNA, the CDR3 is TGTGCCAGCAGCCCTAGAGTGGGACTACTCAACACCGGGGAGCTGTTTTTT. Translating it yields CASSPRVGLLNTGELFF.

In its sample, this clone was seen once. This sequence joins TRBV2 and TRBJ2-7, with D uncertain. CDR3 size: 16 residues. V was clipped by 4 bases and J by 2 bases, with 18 bases between them. CDR1 is SNHLY and CDR2 is FYNNEI in the germline V gene. The CDR3 loop is CASSVIRTVGTYEQYF. In nucleotides, the CDR3 is TGTGCCAGCAGTGTCATCCGGACGGTAGGGACCTACGAGCAGTACTTC.

The V and J genes are TRBV2 and TRBJ2-1; TRBD2 matches at 7 bases. There are 13 residues in the CDR3. From germline, CDR1 is SNHLY and CDR2 FYNNEI. Trimming at V came to 6 bases and at J to 2 bases, leaving 1 base not matched to a gene. The CDR3 reads CASRGGTYNEQFF. DNA of the CDR3: TGTGCCAGCAGGGGAGGGACCTACAATGAGCAGTTCTTC.

The chain recombines TRBV27 with TRBJ2-3; 14 bases fit TRBD2. Looked up from germline, CDR1 is MNHEY and CDR2 is SMNVEV (reference sequence). J gave up 9 bases and V 2 bases, and 7 bases lay outside the gene matches. The CDR3 totals 16 residues. This CDR3 reads CASSLPPGLAGETQYF. DNA for the CDR3: TGTGCCAGCAGTTTACCTCCGGGACTAGCGGGAGAGACGCAGTATTTT.

The sample holds one count of this clone. The chain combines TRBV5-4 with TRBJ2-2, with 9 bases that match TRBD2. Trimming cost V 2 bases and J 7 bases; bases outside gene matches: 3. The CDR3 runs 14 residues. Germline CDR1 SGHNT, CDR2 YYREEE (reference sequence). CDR3 nucleotide sequence: TGTGCCAGCAGCTTCGGACTAGCGTACGGGGAGCTGTTTTTT. It translates to CASSFGLAYGELFF.

The chain is built from TRBV7-9 and TRBJ2-5; 8 positions agree with TRBD2. The V and J ends lost 3 bases and 5 bases, in that order; junction bases with no gene match: 8. The CDR3 length is 15 residues. Germline values: CDR1 SEHNR, CDR2 FQNEAQ (reference sequence). CDR3 DNA sequence: TGTGCCAGCAGCTTCAGCGGGAGCTCGGGGGAGACCCAGTACTTC. Translating gives CASSFSGSSGETQYF.

J is TRBJ2-2 and V is TRBV2, with 7 bases lining up with TRBD2. Germline V gene data show CDR1 as SNHLY and CDR2 as FYNNEI. The CDR3 has 14 residues. V lost 8 bases and J lost 0; bases outside the gene matches: 3. The CDR3 nucleotides read TGTGCCAGCCGGCTAGCGGCGAACACCGGGGAGCTGTTTTTT. It yields the protein CASRLAANTGELFF.

This clone appeared a single time. This chain uses TRBV18 with TRBJ1-5, with D maybe TRBD1 (5 bases). Germline CDR1 is KGHSH and CDR2 is LQKENI. The V end lost 2 bases, the J end lost 6 bases, and 8 bases lay between the germline ends. There are 13 residues in the CDR3. The CDR3 loop is CASSPGTIQPQHF. The CDR3 region has the DNA TGTGCCAGCTCACCAGGGACTATTCAGCCCCAGCATTTT.

CDR3 DNA sequence: TGTGCCAGCAGTAGTACACCAGGTGTTGGCTACACCTTC. As protein: CASSSTPGVGYTF. The chain is built from TRBV6-2 or TRBV6-3 and TRBJ1-2; D gene ambiguous. CDR1 and CDR2 (germline): MNHEY, SVGEGT. The V gene lost 5 bases and the J gene lost 7 bases, with 14 bases spanning the gap. CDR3 length: 13 amino acids.

This clone was found a few times. The chain employs TRBV7-9 and TRBJ1-4, with TRBD1 matching 7 bases. CDR3 length equals 15 residues. Trimming took 1 base from V and 8 from J; bases not matched to a gene: 7. Germline CDR1 and CDR2: SEHNR and FQNEAQ (reference sequence). CDR3 bases: TGTGCCAGCAGCTTAGACTTCCCGGGACAGGAAAAACTGTTTTTT. Residues: CASSLDFPGQEKLFF.

The CDR3 here is CASSLEAPGQETQYF. In nucleotides, the CDR3 is TGCGCCAGCAGCTTGGAGGCCCCCGGACAAGAGACCCAGTACTTC. The genes are TRBV5-1 and TRBJ2-5; D call uncertain. The CDR3 sequence is 15 residues long. Germline V gene sequence: CDR1 SGHRS, CDR2 YFSETQ. The germline V and J ends were trimmed by 0 bases and 2 bases, with 11 bases remaining between them.

This chain joins TRBV11-3 and TRBJ2-3; possible D gene TRBD1, 5 bases. The CDR3 has 13 amino acids. Trimming cost V 2 bases and J 7 bases, with 10 bases left between them. The germline V gene has CDR1 SGHNT and CDR2 YENEEA. CDR3 sequence (DNA): TGTGCCAGCAGCTTACAACAGGAAAATACGCAGTATTTT. Protein product: CASSLQQENTQYF.

This clone has a single count. The V call is TRBV25-1, the J call TRBJ2-6; D is unclear. Germline loops: CDR1 MGHDK, CDR2 SYGVNS. Trimming took off 1 base at V and 0 bases at J, with 7 bases between the two ends. The CDR3 runs to 16 residues. As DNA, the CDR3 is TGTGCCAGCAGTGAATTGGGAACCTCTGGGGCCAACGTCCTGACTTTC. Translation: CASSELGTSGANVLTF.

J is TRBJ2-1 and V is TRBV5-3; D possibly corresponds to TRBD2 (5 bases). TRBV5-3 is treated as an ORF (open reading frame) with a function not yet certain. Trimming pared 2 bases from V and 4 bases from J, leaving 19 bases between. This CDR3 comprises 17 residues. CDR3 DNA: TGTGCCAGAAGCTTCGAGTGGGAGATCCCTATTTACAATGAGCAGTTCTTC. Its protein product is CARSFEWEIPIYNEQFF.

This chain uses TRBV5-6 with TRBJ2-5; 8 bases line up with TRBD1. Trimming took 2 bases from V and 5 from J; bases not matched to a gene: 8. This CDR3 region has 15 residues. Germline V gene sequence: CDR1 SGHDT, CDR2 YYEEEE. CDR3 sequence reads: CASSFQGAQGETQYF. Written as DNA, the CDR3 is TGTGCCAGCAGCTTTCAGGGGGCGCAGGGGGAGACCCAGTACTTC.